This T cell receptor beta chain was observed in a study of cytomegalovirus exposure and HLA in healthy donors (TCRdb year 2017). Looking at the study overall: According to an earlier analysis of several hundred of the donors, some 170 million T cells yielded 90 million to 130 million unique TCR beta sequences and about 300 Gb of sequence data. An early release that covered about 600 HLA-typed donors contained approximately 320 gigabases of sequencing data and roughly 84 million unique TCR sequences. The genetic ancestry cluster associated with self-reported Caucasian donors included roughly four fifths of the roughly 400 genotyped donors. The study was designed to test whether signatures of past pathogen exposure could be identified by cataloging public T cell receptors. The T cell repertoires of under 700 subjects were profiled by immunosequencing and related to cytomegalovirus serostatus. A separate validation cohort of about 110 different subjects was used in addition to the 666-subject first cohort. To predict cytomegalovirus infection status, the study brought together high-throughput TCR immunosequencing, statistical association of individual TCRs with disease status, and machine learning. A later analysis re-analyzed previously published TCR beta repertoires from 650 to 800 donors and added high-resolution HLA genotyping to study TCR occurrence patterns. In the later analysis, no new phenotypic data were used to find candidate immune exposures; instead, reliance was placed on TCR beta sequences and their occurrence across donors. To decide whether each TCR beta V gene segment behaved as functional or pseudogenic, an earlier analysis of some 600 of the donors relied on high-throughput TCR beta sequencing. Donor age, sex, ethnicity and CMV serostatus were collected together with the repertoire data. A later genetic analysis used genome-wide SNP genotypes for about 65% of the roughly 700 donors, treating that subset as a discovery cohort. Every repertoire in the discovery cohort had been generated on one and the same sequencing platform. Class I and class II HLA loci were covered by the typing at four-digit resolution. The number of typed donors differed by locus: about 620-640 for A, B, C, DRB1 and DQB1; approximately 520 for DQA1; some 590 for DPA1; and about 470 for DPB1. A handful of DR-DQ haplotypes were handled as single units for association and clustering because linkage in the cohort was strong. Among about 410 genotyped donors of the cohort, an average of about 240,000 unique TCR beta nucleotide sequences was sequenced per donor, of which roughly 17% were non-productive.

In total, roughly 670 healthy bone marrow donors made up the cohort. At the time of sampling, every cohort member was nominally healthy, though immune exposures that went unrecorded were likely present. The donor tested CMV seropositive and was one of the 289 seropositive cohort members. A peripheral blood sample was collected from each donor, and TCR beta sequencing was performed on peripheral blood mononuclear cells. Genomic DNA was extracted from the blood cell samples with the Qiagen DNeasy Blood Extraction Kit. Note on this clone: Its specific antigen is unknown. No quality values exist for individual bases; no much larger clone is one base distant.

V loses 6 bases of germline sequence and J loses 0 bases, and the interval between the two ends is 6 bases. From its cysteine to its phenylalanine, the CDR3 spans 13 amino acids. Only CDR3 DNA remains: 39 bases, in frame from the first base. The germline V gene supplies CDR1 MNHEY and CDR2 SVGAGI. Study-level results and caveats: When HLA alleles, especially DR and DQ, strongly co-occurred, TCR associations were difficult to assign to individual alleles. Across donors, most TCR sequences were observed very rarely, whereas some public TCRs were present in many individuals. Several of the top co-occurrence clusters appeared to be linked to parvovirus B19, influenza, CMV and Epstein-Barr virus, according to a later analysis. CMV serostatus was the only immune exposure information available for the cohort. A further reported finding was that TCR beta sequences accurately predicted the HLA-A and HLA-B alleles for most subjects in the first cohort. Sequencing depth was assumed to be roughly uniform across donors in the presence/absence analyses, though that assumption may not hold. In a later analysis, HLA-associated TCR beta chains were found to be more clonally expanded and to have lower generation probabilities than equally common non-associated chains. In a later analysis, TCR association rates were found to vary across HLA loci, with the most associated TCRs seen for DRB1 alleles and the fewest for HLA-C alleles. Some IMGT-functional V segments, including TRBV6-2 and TRBV6-3, could not be distinguished by the 87-base-pair reads and were therefore excluded. Cytomegalovirus status was reported to be diagnosed by the classifier with high specificity and sensitivity in both the original and validation cohorts. In a later analysis, more than 15,000 TCR beta sequences were associated with specific HLA alleles at a false discovery rate of 0.05. According to a later analysis, most CMV-associated TCR beta chains appeared to be HLA-restricted, and the HLA associations seemed to be driven largely by CMV exposure. Over 15 rarely observed V segments, including chromosome 9 orphons, were excluded from the earlier analysis of about 500 of the donors because counts were too low. In this cohort, only TCR beta chains were sequenced, and detectable features were limited by the absence of alpha or paired-chain data. An earlier analysis of approximately 600 of the donors showed that most TCR beta V segments appeared in productive rearrangements either about 90% or about 30% of the time, which broadly matched IMGT annotations. In the study, around 150 TCR beta chains were listed as associated with cytomegalovirus. Correlated functional status among segregating V segments might be attributable to linkage disequilibrium, but an unknown experimental factor could not be ruled out. A later genetic analysis associated a missense DCLRE1C variant with V-gene and J-gene trimming of TCR beta chains, and an independent cohort replicated the association. Because some donors lacked HLA typing at each locus, the association tests relied only on the typed subset. Three of the identified cytomegalovirus-associated TCR beta chains were confirmed in vitro to be specific for cytomegalovirus antigens. According to the authors, the approach could potentially be generalized to other disease states and immunological phenotypes. According to a later genetic analysis, donors in an Asian-associated ancestry cluster had fewer N-insertions in productive TCRs than the roughly 670-donor mean. A cluster of highly shared sequence variants was judged likely to represent a technical artifact of the sequencing pipeline.

Library construction relied on the immunoSEQ multiplex PCR assay. For the multiplex PCR, a mixture combining 60 forward primers for TCR Vbeta segments and 13 reverse primers for TCR Jbeta segments was used. The CDR3 region of rearranged TCR beta genes was amplified from genomic DNA by a multiplex PCR assay. The Illumina HiSeq System was used to sequence the amplified TCR beta libraries as 87-base-pair reads. The paper's processing steps were these. A later analysis counted tens of millions of unique TCR beta chains across the 550 to 800 repertoires, and 10 million to 12 million of these chains were shared by at least two donors. To remove PCR and sequencing errors, raw reads were error-corrected and collapsed into unique sequences using a nearest-neighbor algorithm that merged closely related sequences. CDR3 sequences were aligned to IMGT reference sequences to assign V, D and J gene segments. For a sequence to be retained, at least a six-nucleotide match to both a V gene segment and a J gene segment was required. A rearrangement was called productive if the CDR3 had no stop codons and remained in frame with V and J, and every other rearrangement was called non-productive. CDR3 was defined by IMGT convention, running from the second conserved V-encoded cysteine to the conserved J-encoded phenylalanine. The earlier analysis of some 580 of the donors excluded any sequence lacking an unambiguous match to a single V gene segment. An earlier analysis of under 750 of the donors called V segments functional above 56.7% productive rearrangements and segregating when the between-donor standard deviation exceeded 5%. A statistical classification framework was built for diagnosing cytomegalovirus status from the catalog of TCR beta chain sequences. V and J gene assignment, in a later analysis, came from comparing TCR nucleotide sequences with IMGT/GENE-DB human TR gene sequences. A later analysis assigned CDR3 sequences and most-parsimonious VDJ recombination scenarios with the TCRdist pipeline. In a later analysis, each TCR beta chain was defined by its CDR3 amino acid sequence together with its V-gene family, and reads without a unique V-gene family were excluded. A later analysis removed 550 to 700 highly shared, low-generation-probability nucleotide sequences to deal with suspected cross-contamination and a sequencing artifact. In a later analysis, a clonal expansion index for each public chain was calculated from normalized within-repertoire ranks of inferred template counts. In a later analysis, generation probabilities were computed using a VDJ recombination model fitted to out-of-frame rearrangements, and the results were checked against IGoR. In a later analysis, TCR-TCR, TCR-HLA and TCR-CMV co-occurrence was scored with hypergeometric tests, and a repertoire-size bias correction was applied to TCR pairs. In a later analysis, false discovery rates were estimated by permuting HLA or CMV assignments 20 times. In a later analysis, co-occurring TCRs were grouped with DBSCAN, and TCRdist sequence similarity was added when clustering was performed within HLA-allele-positive subsets. Repertoires with fewer than 30,000 or more than 120,000 public chains, plus five repertoires with anomalous nucleotide sharing, were excluded from co-occurrence clustering. Not all clones reach the TCRdb copy of this immuneACCESS table, which keeps in-frame sequences only. Checked studies attribute under half of the gap to unresolved V genes and leave the rest unexplained. From that table come the V and J calls and clone size; the DNA was used to work out D and trimming. The sample table lists around 120,000 clones, more than 80% of them with a count of one. Around 6.4% of the sample lies in the top ten.

Here the chain combines TRBV6-5 and TRBJ1-5, with the D gene call left open. The sample comprised PBMCs. This clonotype was obtained from a woman in her 40s in good health and CMV-seropositive. The DNA reads TGTGCCAGCAGGCTAGATAGCAATCAGCCCCAGCATTTT. This codes for CASRLDSNQPQHF.